What follows is one TCR beta chain and its context. From germline, CDR1 is SGHRS and CDR2 YFSETQ. The CDR3 is 17 residues long. The V gene end was trimmed by 4 bases and the J gene end by 1 base; junction bases not matched to a gene: 10. The sample originates from a study of T cell changes during pregnancy in multiple sclerosis. Only in-frame clones appear in the TCRdb table, and some are missing; sequencing was by immunoSEQ multiplex PCR. The sample holds roughly 40,000 clones; 94% are singletons and the top ten take 0.3% to 0.4%. Source: CD4+ T cells from peripheral blood mononuclear cells, taken after pregnancy. This sequence was found in a female donor with multiple sclerosis, enrolled in a pregnancy study. The genes are TRBV5-1 and TRBJ2-5, with TRBD2 identical over 10 bases. The CDR3 is CASSGAWVAGGQETQYF. The CDR3 region has the DNA TGCGCCAGCAGCGGAGCGTGGGTAGCGGGGGGCCAAGAGACCCAGTACTTC.